This T cell receptor beta chain originates from a study of blood T cell repertoires in COVID-19. Study-wide context: The study drew acute and convalescent COVID-19 samples from the United States, Italy and Spain.

The repertoire was sequenced with immunoSEQ multiplex PCR; TCRdb's copy has only in-frame clones and lacks some. Of a few hundred thousand clones listed, about 88% are singletons. V shed 3 bases and J shed 3 bases, with 10 bases lying between them. Germline CDR1 reads SGDLS; CDR2 reads YYNGEE. The CDR3 is 14 amino acids. Sequenced: peripheral blood. This chain joins TRBV9 and TRBJ1-3; the D is unclear. The receptor's source is a man aged 18 to 29 with active or convalescent COVID-19. As DNA, the CDR3 is TGTGCCAGCAGCGCCCCCGGGGTTGGAAACACCATATATTTT. Translating gives CASSAPGVGNTIYF.